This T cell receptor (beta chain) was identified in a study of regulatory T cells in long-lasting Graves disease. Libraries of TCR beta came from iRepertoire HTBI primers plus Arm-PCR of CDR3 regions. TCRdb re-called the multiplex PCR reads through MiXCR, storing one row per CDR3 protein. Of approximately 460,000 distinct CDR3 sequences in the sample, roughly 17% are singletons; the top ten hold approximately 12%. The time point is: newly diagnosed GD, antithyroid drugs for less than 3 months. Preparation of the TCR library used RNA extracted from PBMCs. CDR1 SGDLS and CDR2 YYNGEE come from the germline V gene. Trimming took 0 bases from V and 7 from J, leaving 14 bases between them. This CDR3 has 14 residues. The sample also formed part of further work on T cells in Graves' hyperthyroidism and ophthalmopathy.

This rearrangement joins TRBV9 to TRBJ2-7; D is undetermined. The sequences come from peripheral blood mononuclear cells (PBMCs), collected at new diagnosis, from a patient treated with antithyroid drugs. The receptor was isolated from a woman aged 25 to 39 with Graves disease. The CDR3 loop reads CASSVDLGAREQYF. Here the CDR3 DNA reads TGTGCCAGCAGCGTAGATCTGGGTGCAAGGGAGCAGTACTTC. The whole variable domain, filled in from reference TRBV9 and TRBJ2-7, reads DSGVTQTPKHLITATGQRVTLRCSPRSGDLSVYWYQQSLDQGLQFLIQYYNGEERAKGNILERFSAQQFPDLHSELNLSSLELGDSALYFCASSVDLGAREQYFGPGTRLTVT.